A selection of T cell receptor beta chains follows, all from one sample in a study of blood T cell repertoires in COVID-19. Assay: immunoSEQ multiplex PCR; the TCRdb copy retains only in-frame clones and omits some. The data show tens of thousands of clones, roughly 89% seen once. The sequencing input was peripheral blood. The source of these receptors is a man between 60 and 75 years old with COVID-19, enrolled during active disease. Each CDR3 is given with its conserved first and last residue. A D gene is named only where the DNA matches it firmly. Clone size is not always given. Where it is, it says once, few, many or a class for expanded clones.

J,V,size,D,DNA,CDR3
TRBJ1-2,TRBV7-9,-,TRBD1,TGTGCCAGCAGCCGATCCACAGGGGGCGGAGGCTACACCTTC,CASSRSTGGGGYTF
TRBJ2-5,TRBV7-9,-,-,TGTGCCAGCACTGGGGGCCTCCGGGAGACCCAGTACTTC,CASTGGLRETQYF
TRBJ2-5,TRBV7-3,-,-,TGTGCCAGCAGCCCGACATTGCAAGAGACCCAGTACTTC,CASSPTLQETQYF
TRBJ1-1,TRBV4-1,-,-,TGCGCCAGCAGCCTTTCAGGGGACACTGAAGCTTTCTTT,CASSLSGDTEAFF
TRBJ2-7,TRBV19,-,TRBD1,TGTGCCAGTAGTTCTGGGACAGGGGCTAGAGAGCAGTACTTC,CASSSGTGAREQYF
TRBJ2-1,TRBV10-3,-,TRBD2,TGTGCCATCAGTGAGTCTAGCGGGAGTTTCAATGAGCAGTTCTTC,CAISESSGSFNEQFF
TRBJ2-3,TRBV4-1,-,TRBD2,TGCGCCAGCAGCCAAGAGATGTTTAGCGGGAGCTCGGATACGCAGTATTTT,CASSQEMFSGSSDTQYF
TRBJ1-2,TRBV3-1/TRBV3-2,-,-,TGTGCCAGCAGCCACACTTGGGAGGGCAGGGGAGGCTATGGCTACACCTTC,CASSHTWEGRGGYGYTF
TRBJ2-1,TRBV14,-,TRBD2,TGTGCCAGCAGCTACCCCGGGACTACCCAGTTCTTC,CASSYPGTTQFF
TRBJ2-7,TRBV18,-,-,TGTGCCAGCTCACCAGGACTGGGCCTAATCTACGAGCAGTACTTC,CASSPGLGLIYEQYF
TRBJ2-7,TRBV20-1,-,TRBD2,TGCAGTGCTAGTGGGTGGGGACTAGCGGGAGAGTTTAGCGAGCAGTACTTC,CSASGWGLAGEFSEQYF
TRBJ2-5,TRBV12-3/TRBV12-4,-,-,TGTGCCAGCTGTACCCGGGAGACCCAGTACTTC,CASCTRETQYF
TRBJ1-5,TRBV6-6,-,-,TGTGCCAGCAGATCCGCCGGGGGCAATCAGCCCCAGCATTTT,CASRSAGGNQPQHF
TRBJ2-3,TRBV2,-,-,TGTGCCAGCAGTGCGCAGGGGACAGATACGCAGTATTTT,CASSAQGTDTQYF
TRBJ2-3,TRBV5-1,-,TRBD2,TGCGCCAGCAGCAAGGGACTAGCAAAAGGAACAGATACGCAGTATTTT,CASSKGLAKGTDTQYF
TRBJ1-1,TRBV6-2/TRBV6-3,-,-,TGTGCCAGCAGTTACAGCCCTAGAGAGACTGAAGCTTTCTTT,CASSYSPRETEAFF
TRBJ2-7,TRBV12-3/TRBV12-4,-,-,TGTGCCAGCAGTTTGCCCGGGTACGAGCAGTACTTC,CASSLPGYEQYF
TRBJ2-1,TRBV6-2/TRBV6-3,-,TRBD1,TGTGCCAGCAGTCGACAGGGGGGTAACGATGAGCAGTTCTTC,CASSRQGGNDEQFF
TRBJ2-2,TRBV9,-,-,TGTGCCAGCAGCGTAGGGGTTAGCGAGAACACCGGGGAGCTGTTTTTT,CASSVGVSENTGELFF
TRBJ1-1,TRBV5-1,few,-,TGCGCCAGCAGCTTGACAGGAAACACTGAAGCTTTCTTT,CASSLTGNTEAFF
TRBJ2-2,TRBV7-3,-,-,TGTGCCAGCAGCTTAAACTCCGGGACTCTGAACACCGGGGAGCTGTTTTTT,CASSLNSGTLNTGELFF
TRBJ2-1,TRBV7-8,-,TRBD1,TGTGCCAGCAGCCTACTGGGACAGCTTAATGAGCAGTTCTTC,CASSLLGQLNEQFF
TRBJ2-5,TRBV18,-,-,TGTGCCAGCTCACTCAGACATGATCAAGAGACCCAGTACTTC,CASSLRHDQETQYF
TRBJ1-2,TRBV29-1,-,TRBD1,TGCAGCGTTGGGGATTTCGTAGGGGGCGGCTACACCTTC,CSVGDFVGGGYTF
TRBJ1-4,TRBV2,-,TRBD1,TGTGCCAGCCTACAGGGGGGAAATGAAAAACTGTTTTTT,CASLQGGNEKLFF
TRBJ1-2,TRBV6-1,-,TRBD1,TGTGCCAGCAGTGACCCGGACAGGGGGCACGGCTACACCTTC,CASSDPDRGHGYTF
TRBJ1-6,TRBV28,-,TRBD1,TGTGCCAGCAGTTCCGGCAGGGGGTATTCACCCCTCCACTTT,CASSSGRGYSPLHF
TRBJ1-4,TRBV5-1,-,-,TGCGCCAGCAGCCTTACAGGGCTAGCAACTAATGAAAAACTGTTTTTT,CASSLTGLATNEKLFF
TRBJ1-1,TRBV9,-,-,TGTGCCAGCAGCCCGACACAGGGCTCGAACACTGAAGCTTTCTTT,CASSPTQGSNTEAFF
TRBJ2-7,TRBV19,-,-,TGTGCCAGTAGTATGGGCAACAGCTACGAGCAGTACTTC,CASSMGNSYEQYF
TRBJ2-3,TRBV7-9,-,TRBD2,TGTGCCAGCAGCTTAGCGGTGGGACGACTAGCGGATCTCACAGATACGCAGTATTTT,CASSLAVGRLADLTDTQYF
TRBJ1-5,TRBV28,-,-,TGTGCCAGCAGTTTGCCACAGGTTCAGCCCCAGCATTTT,CASSLPQVQPQHF
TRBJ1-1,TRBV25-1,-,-,TGTGCCAGCGGCATGGACGGGATGAACACTGAAGCTTTCTTT,CASGMDGMNTEAFF
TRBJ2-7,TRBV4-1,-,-,TGCGCCAGCAGCCAAGAATCCAGGACACGATCCTACGAGCAGTACTTC,CASSQESRTRSYEQYF
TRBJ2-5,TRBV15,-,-,TGTGCCACCAGCGTATTGGCGGGATTGGGAGAGACCCAGTACTTC,CATSVLAGLGETQYF
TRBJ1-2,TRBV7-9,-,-,TGTGCCAGCAGCTTGTTGTCTCCCCTCAGGGAATCCACCTTC,CASSLLSPLRESTF
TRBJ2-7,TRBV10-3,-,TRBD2,TGTGCCGCAGGGCTAGCGGGGTCCGCCGAGCAGTACTTC,CAAGLAGSAEQYF
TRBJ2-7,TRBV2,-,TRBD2,TGTGCCAGCAGTGAACCCCGGCTAGCGGGAGGGTACGAGCAGTACTTC,CASSEPRLAGGYEQYF
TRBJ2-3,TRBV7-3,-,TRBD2,TGTGCCAGCAGCTTAAGGGCTAGCGGGAGAGATACGCAGTATTTT,CASSLRASGRDTQYF
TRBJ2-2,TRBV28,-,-,TGTGCCAGCACCCACGGGGGTAGGGCTAAAGCCGGGGAGCTGTTTTTT,CASTHGGRAKAGELFF
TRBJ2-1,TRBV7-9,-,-,TGTGCCAGCAGCTTCTCCCCCAGTTACAATGAGCAGTTCTTC,CASSFSPSYNEQFF
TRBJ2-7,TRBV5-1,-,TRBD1,TGCGCCAGCAGCTTGGGCGGACAGGGGGCGAGGGAGCAGTACTTC,CASSLGGQGAREQYF
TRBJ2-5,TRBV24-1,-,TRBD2,TGTGCCACCAGTGATATGGGACTAGCGGGACAAGAGACCCAGTACTTC,CATSDMGLAGQETQYF
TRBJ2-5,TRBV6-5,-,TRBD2,TGTGCCAGCACCCCAGCGGGGGGTTCGGAGACCCAGTACTTC,CASTPAGGSETQYF
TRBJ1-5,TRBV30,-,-,TGTGCCTGGAGCGCCGACAGGAGCCCAAATCAGCCCCAGCATTTT,CAWSADRSPNQPQHF
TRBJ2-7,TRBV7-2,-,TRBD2,TGTGCCAGCAGCTTAGTTAGGCTAGCGGGATACGAGCAGTACTTC,CASSLVRLAGYEQYF
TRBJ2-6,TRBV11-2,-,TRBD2,TGTGCCAGCAGCCCGCTAGCGGGAACCTTAACTGGGGCCAACGTCCTGACTTTC,CASSPLAGTLTGANVLTF